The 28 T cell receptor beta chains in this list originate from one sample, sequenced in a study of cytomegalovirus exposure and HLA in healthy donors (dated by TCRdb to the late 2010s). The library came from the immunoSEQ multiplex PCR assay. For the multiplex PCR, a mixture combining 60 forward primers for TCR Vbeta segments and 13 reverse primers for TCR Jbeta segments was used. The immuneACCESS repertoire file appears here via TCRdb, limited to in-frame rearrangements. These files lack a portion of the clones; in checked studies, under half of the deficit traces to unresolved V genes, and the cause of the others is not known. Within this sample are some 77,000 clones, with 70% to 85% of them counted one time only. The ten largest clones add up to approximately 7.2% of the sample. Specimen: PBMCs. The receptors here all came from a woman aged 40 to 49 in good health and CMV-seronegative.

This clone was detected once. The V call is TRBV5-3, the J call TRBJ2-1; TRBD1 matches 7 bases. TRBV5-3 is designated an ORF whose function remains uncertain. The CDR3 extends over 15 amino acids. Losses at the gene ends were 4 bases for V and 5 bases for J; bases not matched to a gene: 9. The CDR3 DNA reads TGTGCCAGAAGCCGCCGGGACAGACTTGACAATGAGCAGTTCTTC. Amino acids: CARSRRDRLDNEQFF.

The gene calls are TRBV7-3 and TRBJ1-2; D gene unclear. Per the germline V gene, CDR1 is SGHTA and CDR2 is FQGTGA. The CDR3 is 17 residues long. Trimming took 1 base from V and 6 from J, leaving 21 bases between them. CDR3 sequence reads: CASSLNGVEASGNGYTF. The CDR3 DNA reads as TGTGCCAGCAGCTTAAACGGGGTTGAGGCGTCGGGGAATGGCTACACCTTC.

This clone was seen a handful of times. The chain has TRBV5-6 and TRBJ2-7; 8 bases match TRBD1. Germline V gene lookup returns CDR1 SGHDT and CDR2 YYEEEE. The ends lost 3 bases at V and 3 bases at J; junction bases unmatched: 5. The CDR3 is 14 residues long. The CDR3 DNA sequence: TGTGCCAGCAGCTGGGGACAGGCGGTCTACGAGCAGTACTTC. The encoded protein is CASSWGQAVYEQYF.

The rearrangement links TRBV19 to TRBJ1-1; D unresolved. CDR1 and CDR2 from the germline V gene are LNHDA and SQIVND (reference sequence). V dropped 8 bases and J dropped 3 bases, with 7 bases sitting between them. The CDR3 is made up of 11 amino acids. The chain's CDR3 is CASRVDTEAFF. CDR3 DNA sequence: TGTGCCAGTCGTGTCGACACTGAAGCTTTCTTT.

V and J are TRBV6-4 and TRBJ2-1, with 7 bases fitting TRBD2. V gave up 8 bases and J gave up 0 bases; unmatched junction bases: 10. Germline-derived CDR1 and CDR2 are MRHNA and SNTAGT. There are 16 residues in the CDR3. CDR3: CASRAVAGSSYNEQFF. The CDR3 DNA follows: TGTGCCAGCCGCGCTGTAGCGGGTAGCTCCTACAATGAGCAGTTCTTC.

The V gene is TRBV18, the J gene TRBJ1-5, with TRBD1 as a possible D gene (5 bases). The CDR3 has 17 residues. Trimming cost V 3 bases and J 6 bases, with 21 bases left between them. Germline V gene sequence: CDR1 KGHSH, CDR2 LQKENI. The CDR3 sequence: CASSPLGGLVGFQPQHF. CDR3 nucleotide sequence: TGTGCCAGCTCACCCCTGGGGGGTTTAGTAGGATTTCAGCCCCAGCATTTT.

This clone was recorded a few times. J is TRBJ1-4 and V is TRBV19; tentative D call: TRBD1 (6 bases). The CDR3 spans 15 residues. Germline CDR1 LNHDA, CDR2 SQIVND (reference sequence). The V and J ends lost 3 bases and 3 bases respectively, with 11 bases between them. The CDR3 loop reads CASSMEQGPNEKLFF. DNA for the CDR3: TGTGCCAGTAGTATGGAGCAGGGGCCTAATGAAAAACTGTTTTTT.

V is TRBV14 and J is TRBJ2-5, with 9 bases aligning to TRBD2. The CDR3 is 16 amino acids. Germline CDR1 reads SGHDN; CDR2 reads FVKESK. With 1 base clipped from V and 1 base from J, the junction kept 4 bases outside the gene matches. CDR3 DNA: TGTGCCAGCAGCCAAGGACTAGCGGCGCCCCAAGAGACCCAGTACTTC. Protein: CASSQGLAAPQETQYF.

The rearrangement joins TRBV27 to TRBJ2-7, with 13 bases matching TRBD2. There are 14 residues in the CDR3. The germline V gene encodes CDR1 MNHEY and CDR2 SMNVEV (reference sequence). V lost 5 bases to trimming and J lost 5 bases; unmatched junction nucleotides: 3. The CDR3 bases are TGTGCCAGCAGTACTAGCGGGGGGGGTCACGAGCAGTACTTC. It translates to CASSTSGGGHEQYF.

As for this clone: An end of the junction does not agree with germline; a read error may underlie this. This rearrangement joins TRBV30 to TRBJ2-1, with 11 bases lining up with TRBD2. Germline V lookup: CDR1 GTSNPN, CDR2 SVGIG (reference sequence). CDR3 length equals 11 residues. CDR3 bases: TGTGCCTGGAGTCCCGGGACTAGCGGCATCTTC. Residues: CAWSPGTSGIF.

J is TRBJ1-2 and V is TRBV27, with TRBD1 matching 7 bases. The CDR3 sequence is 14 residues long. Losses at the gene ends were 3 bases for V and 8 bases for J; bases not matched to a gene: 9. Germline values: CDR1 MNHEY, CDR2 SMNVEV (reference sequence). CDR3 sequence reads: CASSFLGQSRGYTF. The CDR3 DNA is TGTGCCAGCAGTTTTCTGGGACAGTCTAGGGGCTACACCTTC.

The CDR3: CASSKGQGAINQPQHF. The CDR3 nucleotides read TGTGCCAGCTCAAAGGGACAGGGGGCTATCAATCAGCCCCAGCATTTT. The rearrangement joins TRBV18 to TRBJ1-5; TRBD1 agrees at 12 bases. This CDR3 has 16 amino acids. The V and J ends lost 5 bases and 3 bases, in that order; junction bases with no gene match: 5. Germline-derived CDR1 and CDR2 are KGHSH and LQKENI.

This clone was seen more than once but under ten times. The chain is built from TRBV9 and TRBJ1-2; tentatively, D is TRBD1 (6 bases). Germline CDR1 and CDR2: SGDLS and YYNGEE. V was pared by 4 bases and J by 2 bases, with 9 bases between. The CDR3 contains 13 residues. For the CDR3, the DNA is TGTGCCAGCAGCCTCCAGGGGAACTATGGCTACACCTTC. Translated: CASSLQGNYGYTF.

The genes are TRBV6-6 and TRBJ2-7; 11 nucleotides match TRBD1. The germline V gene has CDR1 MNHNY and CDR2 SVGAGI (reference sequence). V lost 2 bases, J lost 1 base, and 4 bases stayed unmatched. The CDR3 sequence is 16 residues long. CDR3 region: CASSYGGDRGSYEQYF. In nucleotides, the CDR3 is TGTGCCAGCAGTTACGGGGGGGACAGGGGGTCCTACGAGCAGTACTTC.

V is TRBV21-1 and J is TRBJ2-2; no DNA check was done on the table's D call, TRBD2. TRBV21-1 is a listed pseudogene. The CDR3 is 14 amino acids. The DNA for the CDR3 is TGTGCCAGCACCCAAGAGCGGCTAAGCGGGGAGCTGTTTTTT. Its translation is CASTQERLSGELFF.

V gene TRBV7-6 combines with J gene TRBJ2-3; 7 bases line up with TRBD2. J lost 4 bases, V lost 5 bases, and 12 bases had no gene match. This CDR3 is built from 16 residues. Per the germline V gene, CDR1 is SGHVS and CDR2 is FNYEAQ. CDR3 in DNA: TGTGCCAGCAGCGCCCAGGCGGGGGAGGCGGCAGATACGCAGTATTTT. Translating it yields CASSAQAGEAADTQYF.

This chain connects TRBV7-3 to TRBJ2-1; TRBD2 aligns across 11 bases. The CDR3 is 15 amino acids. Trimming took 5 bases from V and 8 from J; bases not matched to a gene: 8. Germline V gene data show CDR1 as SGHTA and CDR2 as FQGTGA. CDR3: CASSARLAGWDEQFF. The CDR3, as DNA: TGTGCCAGCAGCGCCCGACTAGCGGGATGGGATGAGCAGTTCTTC.

The CDR3 DNA reads TGTGCCAGCAGTAGGCCGGGACAGGGGTCAGAGACCCAGTACTTC. Translation gives CASSRPGQGSETQYF. This rearrangement joins TRBV28 to TRBJ2-5; 10 bases fit TRBD1. The CDR3 loop spans 15 amino acids. Germline CDR1 and CDR2: MDHEN and SYDVKM. Losses at the gene ends were 5 bases for V and 4 bases for J; bases not matched to a gene: 7.

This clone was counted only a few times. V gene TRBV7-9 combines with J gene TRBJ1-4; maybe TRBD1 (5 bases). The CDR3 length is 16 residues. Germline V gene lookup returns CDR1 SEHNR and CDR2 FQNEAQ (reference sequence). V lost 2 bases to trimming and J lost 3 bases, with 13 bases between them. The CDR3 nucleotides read TGTGCCAGCAGCTTACCTTGGGGGGATGCTAATGAAAAACTGTTTTTT. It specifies CASSLPWGDANEKLFF.

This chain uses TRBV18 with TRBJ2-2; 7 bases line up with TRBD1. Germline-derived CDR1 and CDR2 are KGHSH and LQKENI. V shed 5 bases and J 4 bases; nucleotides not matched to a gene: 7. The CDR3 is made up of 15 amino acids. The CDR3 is CASSSTGYGTGELFF. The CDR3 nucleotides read TGTGCCAGCTCATCGACAGGGTACGGCACCGGGGAGCTGTTTTTT.

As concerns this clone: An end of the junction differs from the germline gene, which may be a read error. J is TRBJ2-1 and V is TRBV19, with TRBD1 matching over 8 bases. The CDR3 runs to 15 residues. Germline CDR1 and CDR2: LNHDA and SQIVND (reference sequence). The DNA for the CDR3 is TGTGCCAGTAGTATACTCAGGGGGCCCTACAATGAGCGGTTCTTC. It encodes CASSILRGPYNERFF.

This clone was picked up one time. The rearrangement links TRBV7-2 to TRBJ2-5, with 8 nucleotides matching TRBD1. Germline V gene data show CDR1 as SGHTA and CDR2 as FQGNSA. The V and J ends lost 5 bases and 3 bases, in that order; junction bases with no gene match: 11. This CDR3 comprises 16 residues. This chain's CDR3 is CASSPRTGLTEETQYF. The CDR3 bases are TGTGCCAGCAGCCCGCGGACAGGGCTAACCGAAGAGACCCAGTACTTC. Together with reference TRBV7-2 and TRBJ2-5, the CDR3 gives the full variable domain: GAGVSQSPSNKVTEKGKDVELRCDPISGHTALYWYRQSLGQGLEFLIYFQGNSAPDKSGLPSDRFSAERTGGSVSTLTIQRTQQEDSAVYLCASSPRTGLTEETQYFGPGTRLLVL.

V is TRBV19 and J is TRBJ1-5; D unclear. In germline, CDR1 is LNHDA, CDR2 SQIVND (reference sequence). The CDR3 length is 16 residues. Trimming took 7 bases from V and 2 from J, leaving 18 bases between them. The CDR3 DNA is TGTGCCAGTAAATACGGCGGGGATGGAGGCAATCAGCCCCAGCATTTT. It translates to CASKYGGDGGNQPQHF.

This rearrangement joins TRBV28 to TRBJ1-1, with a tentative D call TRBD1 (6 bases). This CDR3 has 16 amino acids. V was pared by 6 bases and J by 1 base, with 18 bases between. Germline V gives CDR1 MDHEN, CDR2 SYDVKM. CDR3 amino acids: CASRITGYTRNTEAFF. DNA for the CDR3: TGTGCCAGCAGGATAACAGGGTACACCCGGAACACTGAAGCTTTCTTT.

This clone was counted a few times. CDR3 in amino acids: CASSLYKRTGGYVHMNTEAFF. The CDR3 nucleotides are TGTGCCAGCAGTCTATATAAACGGACAGGGGGATACGTACACATGAACACTGAAGCTTTCTTT. The gene calls are TRBV27 and TRBJ1-1; 10 nucleotides agree with TRBD1. Germline V gene lookup returns CDR1 MNHEY and CDR2 SMNVEV (reference sequence). This CDR3 is 21 amino acids long. Germline trimming cut 5 bases from V and 0 bases from J; bases unmatched to any gene: 21.

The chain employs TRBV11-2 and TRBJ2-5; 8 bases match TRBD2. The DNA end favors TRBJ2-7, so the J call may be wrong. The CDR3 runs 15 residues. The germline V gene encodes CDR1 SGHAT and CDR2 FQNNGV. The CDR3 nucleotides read TGTGCCAGCAGCTTAGTGAGAGCGGGAGCCCACGAGCAGTACTTC. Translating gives CASSLVRAGAHEQYF.

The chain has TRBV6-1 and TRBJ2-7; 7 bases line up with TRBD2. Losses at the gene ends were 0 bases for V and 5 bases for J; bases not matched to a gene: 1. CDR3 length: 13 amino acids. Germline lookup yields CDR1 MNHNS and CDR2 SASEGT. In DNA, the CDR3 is TGTGCCAGCAGTGAAGCGCGGGGGAACGAGCAGTACTTC. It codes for CASSEARGNEQYF.

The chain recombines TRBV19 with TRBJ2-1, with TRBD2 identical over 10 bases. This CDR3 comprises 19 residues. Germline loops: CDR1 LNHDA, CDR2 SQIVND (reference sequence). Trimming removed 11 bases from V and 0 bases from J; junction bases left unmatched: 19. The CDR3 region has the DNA TGTGCCTCCAGCGTGGGGGGTAGCGGGGGGCTCAGCTCCTACAATGAGCAGTTCTTC. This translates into CASSVGGSGGLSSYNEQFF.